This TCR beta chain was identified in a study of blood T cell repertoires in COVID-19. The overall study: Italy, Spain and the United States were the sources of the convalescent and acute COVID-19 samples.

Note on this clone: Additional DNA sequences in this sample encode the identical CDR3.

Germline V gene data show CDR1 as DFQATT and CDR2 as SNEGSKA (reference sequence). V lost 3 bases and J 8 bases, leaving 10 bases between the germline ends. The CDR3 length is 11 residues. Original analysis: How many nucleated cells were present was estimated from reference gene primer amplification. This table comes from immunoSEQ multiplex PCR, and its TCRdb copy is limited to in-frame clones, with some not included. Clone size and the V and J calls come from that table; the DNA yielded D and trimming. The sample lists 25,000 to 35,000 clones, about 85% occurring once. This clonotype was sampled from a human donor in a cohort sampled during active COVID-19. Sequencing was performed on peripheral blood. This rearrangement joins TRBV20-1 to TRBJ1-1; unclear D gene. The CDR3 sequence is CSASLGREAFF. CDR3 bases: TGCAGTGCTAGCCTCGGCAGGGAAGCTTTCTTT.